This T cell receptor (beta chain) was captured in a study of cytomegalovirus exposure and HLA in healthy donors. Points from the study as a whole: TCR beta V- and J-gene trimming was later associated with a missense DCLRE1C variant.

Regarding this clone: The antigen remains undetermined.

The germline V gene has CDR1 SGHVS and CDR2 FNYEAQ. V was pared by 5 bases and J by 4 bases, with 23 bases of the junction left unmatched. The CDR3 runs 21 residues. The primer mix had 60 Vbeta and 13 Jbeta primers. Assay used: immunoSEQ multiplex PCR; TCRdb lists only in-frame clones, some missing. The sample has 140,000 or so clones; approximately 70% are singletons. Sequenced input: PBMCs. The clonotype comes from a woman aged 25 to 39 in good health and CMV-seronegative. This rearrangement joins TRBV7-6 to TRBJ1-4; 9 nucleotides line up with TRBD1. Here the CDR3 DNA reads TGTGCCAGCAGCCCGGATGCCGACGCGGGACAGGGTAATGTGAGTAATGAAAAACTGTTTTTT. As protein: CASSPDADAGQGNVSNEKLFF.